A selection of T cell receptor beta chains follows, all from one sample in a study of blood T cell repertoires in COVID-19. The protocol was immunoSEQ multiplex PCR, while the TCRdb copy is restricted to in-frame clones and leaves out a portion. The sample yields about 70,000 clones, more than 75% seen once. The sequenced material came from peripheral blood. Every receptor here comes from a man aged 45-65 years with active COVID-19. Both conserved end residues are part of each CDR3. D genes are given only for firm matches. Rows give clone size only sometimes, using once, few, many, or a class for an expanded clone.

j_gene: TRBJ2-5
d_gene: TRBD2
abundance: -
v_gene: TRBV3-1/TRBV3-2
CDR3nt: TGTGCCAGCAGCAGGCGGACTAGCGGGAGTTCAGAGACCCAGTACTTC
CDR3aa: CASSRRTSGSSETQYF

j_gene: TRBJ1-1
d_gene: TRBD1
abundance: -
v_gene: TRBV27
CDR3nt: TGTGCCAGCAGTTTTACAGGGACAGCGAACACTGAAGCTTTCTTT
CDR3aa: CASSFTGTANTEAFF

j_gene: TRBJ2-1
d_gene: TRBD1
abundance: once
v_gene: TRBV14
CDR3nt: TGTGCCAGCAGCCGCGACAGGGTTGGTGAGCAGTTCTTC
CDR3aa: CASSRDRVGEQFF

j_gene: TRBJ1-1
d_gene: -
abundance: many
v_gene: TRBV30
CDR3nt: TGTGCCTGGAGTGTACCTCGCGGGGACCTCTTT
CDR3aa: CAWSVPRGDLF

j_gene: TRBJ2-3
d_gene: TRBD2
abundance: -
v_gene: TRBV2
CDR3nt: TGTGCCAGCAGTGAACGGGGAAGCGGGAGGGCCGGAGATACGCAGTATTTT
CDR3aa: CASSERGSGRAGDTQYF

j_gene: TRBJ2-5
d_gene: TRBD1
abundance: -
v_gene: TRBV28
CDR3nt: TGTGCCAGCCTTTTACAGGGGCAAGAGACCCAGTACTTC
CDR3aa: CASLLQGQETQYF

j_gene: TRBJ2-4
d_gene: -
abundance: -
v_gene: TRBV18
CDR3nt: TGTGCCAGCTCGACTAGTGCCAAAAACATTCAGTACTTC
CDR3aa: CASSTSAKNIQYF

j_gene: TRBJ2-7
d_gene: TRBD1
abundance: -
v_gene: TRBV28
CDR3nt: TGTGCCAGCAGCCCTTCGACAGGGGCAACCTACGAGCAGTACTTC
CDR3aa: CASSPSTGATYEQYF

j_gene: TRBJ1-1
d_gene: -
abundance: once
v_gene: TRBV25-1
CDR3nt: TGTGCCAGCAGTGAATCCGAGGGAAGTGAAGCTTTCTTT
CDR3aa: CASSESEGSEAFF

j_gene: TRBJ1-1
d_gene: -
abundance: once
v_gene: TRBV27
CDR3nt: TGTGCCAGCAGTTTCGTAGCGGGCACTGAAGCTTTCTTT
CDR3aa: CASSFVAGTEAFF

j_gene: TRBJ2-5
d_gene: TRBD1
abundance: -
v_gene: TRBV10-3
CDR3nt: TGTGCCATCAGGGGACAGGGAGACCAAGAGACCCAGTACTTC
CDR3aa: CAIRGQGDQETQYF

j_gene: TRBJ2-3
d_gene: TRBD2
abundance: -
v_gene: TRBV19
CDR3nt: TGTGCCAGTAGTTTTAGCGGGGGCACAGATACGCAGTATTTT
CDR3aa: CASSFSGGTDTQYF

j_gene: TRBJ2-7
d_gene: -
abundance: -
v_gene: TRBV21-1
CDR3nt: TGTGCCAGCAGCACCCGGACAGGGAGGACCTACGAGCAGTACTTC
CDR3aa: CASSTRTGRTYEQYF

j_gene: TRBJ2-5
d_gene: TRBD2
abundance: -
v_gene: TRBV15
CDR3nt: TGTGCCACCAGCAGAGCGGCTAGCGGGAGAGAGACCCAGTACTTC
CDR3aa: CATSRAASGRETQYF

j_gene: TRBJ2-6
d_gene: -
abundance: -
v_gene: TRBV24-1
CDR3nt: TGTGCCACCAGTGATTTGCGTCGGTTCTCTGGGGCCAACGTCCTGACTTTC
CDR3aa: CATSDLRRFSGANVLTF

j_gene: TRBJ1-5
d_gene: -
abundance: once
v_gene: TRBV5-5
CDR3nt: TGTGCCAGCAGCTTGGGTCGTCCGGGACACTTTGGCCCTCAGCCCCAGCATTTT
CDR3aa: CASSLGRPGHFGPQPQHF

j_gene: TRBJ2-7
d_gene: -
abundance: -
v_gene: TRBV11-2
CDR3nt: TGTGCCAGCAGCGTGGCACAAAAGCAGTACTTC
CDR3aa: CASSVAQKQYF

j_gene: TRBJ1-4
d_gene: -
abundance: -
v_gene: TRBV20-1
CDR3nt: TGCAGTGCTGTGGAGGACGAAAAACTGTTTTTT
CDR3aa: CSAVEDEKLFF

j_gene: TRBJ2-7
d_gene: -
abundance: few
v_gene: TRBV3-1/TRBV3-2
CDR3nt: TGTGCCAGCAGCCAAGCGGGTCAGGGCGAGCAGTACTTC
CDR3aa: CASSQAGQGEQYF

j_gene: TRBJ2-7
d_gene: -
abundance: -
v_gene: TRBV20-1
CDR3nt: TGCAGTGCTAGTTCTAGCTACCTAAGTGCCTACGAGCAGTACTTC
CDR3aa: CSASSSYLSAYEQYF

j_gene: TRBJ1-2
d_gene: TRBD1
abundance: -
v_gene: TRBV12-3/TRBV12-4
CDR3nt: TGTGCCAGCAGCCTACAGGGGGCTGGTGGCTACACCTTC
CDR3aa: CASSLQGAGGYTF

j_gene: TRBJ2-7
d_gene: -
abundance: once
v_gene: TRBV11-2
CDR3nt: TGTGCCAGCAGCGCGCACCAATCCGAGCAGTACTTC
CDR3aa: CASSAHQSEQYF

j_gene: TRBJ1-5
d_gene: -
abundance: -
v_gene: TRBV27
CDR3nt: TGTGCCAGCAGTTCTATACCCTTGAATAGCAATCAGCCCCAGCATTTT
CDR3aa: CASSSIPLNSNQPQHF

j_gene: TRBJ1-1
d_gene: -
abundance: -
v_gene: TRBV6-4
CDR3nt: TGTGCCAGCAGTGTCCGTCACACTGAAGCTTTCTTT
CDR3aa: CASSVRHTEAFF

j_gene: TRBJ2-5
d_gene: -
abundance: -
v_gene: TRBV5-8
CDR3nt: TGTGCCAGCAGCTCCACCCTCGGGTCCCAAGAGACCCAGTACTTC
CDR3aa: CASSSTLGSQETQYF

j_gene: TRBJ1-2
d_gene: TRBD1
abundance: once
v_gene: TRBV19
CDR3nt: TGTGCCAGTAGTCCCAACCCGAGGACAGGGCCGCCTTTCGGTGGCTACACCTTC
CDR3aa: CASSPNPRTGPPFGGYTF

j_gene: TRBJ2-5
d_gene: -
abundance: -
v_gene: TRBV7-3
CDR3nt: TGTGCCAGCAGCTTTAACGGGGGTAGGGAGACCCAGTACTTC
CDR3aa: CASSFNGGRETQYF

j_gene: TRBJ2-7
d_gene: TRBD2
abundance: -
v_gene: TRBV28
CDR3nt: TGTGCCAGCAGCTCGGGGGACTACAAAGCCTACGAGCAGTACTTC
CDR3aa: CASSSGDYKAYEQYF

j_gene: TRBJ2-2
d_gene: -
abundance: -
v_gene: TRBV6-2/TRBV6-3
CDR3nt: TGTGCCAGCAGTTACTCGAGCGGGAACACCGGGGAGCTGTTTTTT
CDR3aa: CASSYSSGNTGELFF

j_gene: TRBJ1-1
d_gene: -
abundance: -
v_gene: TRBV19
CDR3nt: TGTGCCAGTAGTATTACGGGGGTAAGGAACACTGAAGCTTTCTTT
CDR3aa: CASSITGVRNTEAFF

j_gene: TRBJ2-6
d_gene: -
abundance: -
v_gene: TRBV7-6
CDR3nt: TGTGCCAGCAGCTTATTGTCTAGGGGGACCGGGGCCAACGTCCTGACTTTC
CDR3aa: CASSLLSRGTGANVLTF

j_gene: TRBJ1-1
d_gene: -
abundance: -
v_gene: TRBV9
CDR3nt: TGTGCCAGCAGCGTACGAGCCCACGGGACTGAAGCTTTCTTT
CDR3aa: CASSVRAHGTEAFF

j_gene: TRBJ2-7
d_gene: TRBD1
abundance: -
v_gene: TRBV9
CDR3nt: TGTGCCAGCAGCATAACCGGGACAGGGGCCTACGAGCAGTACTTC
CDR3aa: CASSITGTGAYEQYF

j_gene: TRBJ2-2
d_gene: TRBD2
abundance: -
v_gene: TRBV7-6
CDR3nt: TGTGCCAGCAGCTTAGGGACTAGGGCCGGGGAGCTGTTTTTT
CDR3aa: CASSLGTRAGELFF

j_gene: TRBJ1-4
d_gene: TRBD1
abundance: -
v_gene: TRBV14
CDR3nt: TGTGCCAGCAGCCAAGATTGGGGGACAGGGATCGAAAAACTGTTTTTT
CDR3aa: CASSQDWGTGIEKLFF

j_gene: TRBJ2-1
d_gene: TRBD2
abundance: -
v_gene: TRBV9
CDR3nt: TGTGCCAGCAGCGGAGAGGGGCTAGCGGGAGGCGTCGGCAATGAGCAGTTCTTC
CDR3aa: CASSGEGLAGGVGNEQFF

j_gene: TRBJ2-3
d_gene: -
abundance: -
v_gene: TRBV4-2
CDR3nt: TGTGCCAGCAGTACGGGAGCAGTAGGCACAGATACGCAGTATTTT
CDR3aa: CASSTGAVGTDTQYF

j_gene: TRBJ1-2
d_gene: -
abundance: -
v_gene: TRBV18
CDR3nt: TGTGCCAGCTCACCACCGACAGAAGATAACTATGGCTACACCTTC
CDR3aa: CASSPPTEDNYGYTF

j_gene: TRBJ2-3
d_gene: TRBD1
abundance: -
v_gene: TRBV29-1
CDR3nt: TGCAGCGCGGGGAGAGGGACAGGGAAAACAGATACGCAGTATTTT
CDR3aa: CSAGRGTGKTDTQYF

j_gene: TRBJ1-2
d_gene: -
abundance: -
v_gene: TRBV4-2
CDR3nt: TGTGCCAGCAGTCCCGGGGGGGGAGTTAACTATGGCTACACCTTC
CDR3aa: CASSPGGGVNYGYTF

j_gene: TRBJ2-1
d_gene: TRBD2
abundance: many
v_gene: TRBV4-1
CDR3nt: TGCGCCAGCAGCTCCCCCTCCGGGACTAGCGGGATGGTAGGCAATGAGCAGTTCTTC
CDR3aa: CASSSPSGTSGMVGNEQFF